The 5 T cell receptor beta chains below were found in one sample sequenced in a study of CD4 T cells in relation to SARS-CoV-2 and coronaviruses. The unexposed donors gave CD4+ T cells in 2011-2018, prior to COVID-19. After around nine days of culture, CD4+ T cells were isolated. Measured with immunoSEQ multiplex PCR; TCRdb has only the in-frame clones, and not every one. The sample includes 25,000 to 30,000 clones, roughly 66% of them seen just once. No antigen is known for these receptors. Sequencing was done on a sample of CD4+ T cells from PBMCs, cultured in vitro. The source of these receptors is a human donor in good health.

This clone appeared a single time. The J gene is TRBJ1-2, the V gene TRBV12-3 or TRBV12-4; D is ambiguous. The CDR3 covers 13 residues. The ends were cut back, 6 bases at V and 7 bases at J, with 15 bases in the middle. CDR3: CASSPGSERGYTF. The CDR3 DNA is TGTGCCAGCAGCCCCGGGTCAGAGCGTGGCTACACCTTC.

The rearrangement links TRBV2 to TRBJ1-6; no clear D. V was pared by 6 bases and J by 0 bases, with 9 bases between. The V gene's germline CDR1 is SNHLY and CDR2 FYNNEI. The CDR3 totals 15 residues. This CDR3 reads CASRGRSSYNSPLHF. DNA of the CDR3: TGTGCCAGCAGAGGACGGAGCTCCTATAATTCACCCCTCCACTTT.

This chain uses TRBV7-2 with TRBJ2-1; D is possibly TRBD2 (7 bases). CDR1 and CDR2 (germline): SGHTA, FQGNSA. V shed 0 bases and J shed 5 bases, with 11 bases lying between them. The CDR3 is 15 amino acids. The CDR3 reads CASSLAGGANNEQFF. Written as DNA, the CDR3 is TGTGCCAGCAGCTTAGCGGGGGGGGCCAACAATGAGCAGTTCTTC.

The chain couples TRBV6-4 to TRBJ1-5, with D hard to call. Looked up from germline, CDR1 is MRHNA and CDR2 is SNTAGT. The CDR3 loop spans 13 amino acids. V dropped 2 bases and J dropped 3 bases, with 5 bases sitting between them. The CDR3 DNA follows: TGTGCCAGCAGTGACCCCGCCAATCAGCCCCAGCATTTT. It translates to CASSDPANQPQHF.

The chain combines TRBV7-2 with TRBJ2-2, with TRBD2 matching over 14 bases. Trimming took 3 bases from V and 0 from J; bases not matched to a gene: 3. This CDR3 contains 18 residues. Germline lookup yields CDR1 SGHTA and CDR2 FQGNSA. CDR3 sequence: CASSLGLAGVPNTGELFF. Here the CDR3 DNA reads TGTGCCAGCAGCTTGGGACTAGCGGGAGTGCCGAACACCGGGGAGCTGTTTTTT.